Listed below are T cell receptor beta chains from one sample, sequenced in a study of T cell repertoires in cytomegalovirus infection. TCRdb ran MiXCR on the reads and lists one entry per CDR3 protein. The table lists around 300,000 distinct CDR3 sequences, about 25% of them singletons. Sequencing input: PBMCs. These receptors were collected from a human donor in good health (CMV status not recorded). Some clones in this sample may be carry-over from other donors' samples. Both conserved end residues are part of each CDR3. Fields, in order: V gene, D gene, clone size, J gene, CDR3 protein, CDR3 DNA. D genes are given only for firm matches. Where a row states a size, it is once, few, many or the class of an expanded clone; other rows omit it.

TRBV7-2	TRBD2	many	TRBJ2-7	CASSAGTSGTYEQYF	TGTGCCAGCAGCGCCGGGACTAGCGGAACCTACGAGCAGTACTTC
TRBV7-2	NA	NA	TRBJ2-1	CVSSLGTGRNEQFF	TGTGTCAGCAGCTTAGGTACAGGGCGGAATGAGCAGTTCTTC
TRBV19	NA	few	TRBJ2-3	CASSITGSTDTQYF	TGTGCCAGTAGTATTACCGGAAGCACAGATACGCAGTATTTT
TRBV20-1	TRBD1	few	TRBJ1-5	CSAKGTGDQPQHF	TGCAGTGCAAAAGGGACAGGGGATCAGCCCCAGCATTTT
TRBV20-1	NA	NA	TRBJ1-1	CSAFQVYTEAFF	TGCAGTGCTTTTCAGGTTTACACTGAAGCTTTCTTT
TRBV7-2	NA	NA	TRBJ2-7	CASSLVGGPGEQYF	TGTGCCAGCAGCTTAGTGGGGGGGCCGGGCGAGCAGTACTTC
TRBV6-5	NA	few	TRBJ1-6	CASSYSPVMANSPLHF	TGTGCCAGCAGTTACTCCCCCGTGATGGCTAATTCACCCCTCCACTTT
TRBV20-1	TRBD1	NA	TRBJ2-7	CSARVVGTGDEQYF	TGCAGTGCTAGAGTGGTCGGGACAGGGGACGAGCAGTACTTC
TRBV19	TRBD2	NA	TRBJ2-2	CASSIGGFPGELFF	TGTGCCAGTAGTATCGGGGGGTTCCCCGGGGAGCTGTTTTTT
TRBV19	TRBD1	NA	TRBJ2-1	CARRDSAHEQFF	TGTGCCCGAAGGGACAGCGCCCATGAGCAGTTCTTC
TRBV6-1	NA	few	TRBJ1-1	CASSTTGSNTEAFF	TGTGCCAGCAGTACAACAGGGTCGAACACTGAAGCTTTCTTT
TRBV6-2/TRBV6-3	TRBD1	many	TRBJ1-5	CASSSPDRGRQPQHF	TGTGCCAGCAGTTCCCCCGACAGGGGGCGACAGCCCCAGCATTTT
TRBV7-6	TRBD2	many	TRBJ2-7	CASSLAGTRDRYEQYF	TGTGCCAGCAGCTTAGCTGGGACTAGGGACCGATACGAGCAGTACTTC
TRBV29-1	TRBD1	NA	TRBJ1-3	CSFWGTGGSGNTIYF	TGCAGCTTTTGGGGGACAGGGGGCTCTGGAAACACCATATATTTT
TRBV28	TRBD2	NA	TRBJ2-7	CASSLERGNYEQYF	TGTGCCAGCAGCTTGGAGCGGGGGAACTACGAGCAGTACTTC
TRBV12-3/TRBV12-4	TRBD1	few	TRBJ1-4	CASSPRTGANEKLFF	TGTGCCAGCAGTCCCCGGACAGGAGCTAATGAAAAACTGTTTTTT
TRBV7-3	NA	many	TRBJ2-5	CASSSRSQETQYF	TGTGCCAGCAGCTCCCGATCCCAAGAGACCCAGTACTTC
TRBV20-1	TRBD2	NA	TRBJ2-5	CSATGLAGGLRETQYF	TGCAGTGCGACGGGACTAGCGGGAGGGCTCCGGGAGACCCAGTACTTC
TRBV7-2	TRBD1	few	TRBJ2-7	CASSLEGQMQYF	TGTGCCAGCAGCTTAGAGGGACAGATGCAGTACTTC
TRBV7-8	NA	many	TRBJ2-7	CASSSPGLGYEQYF	TGTGCCAGCAGCTCTCCGGGACTGGGCTACGAGCAGTACTTC
TRBV7-8	NA	many	TRBJ1-1	CASSLRGAGTEAFF	TGTGCCAGCAGCTTACGAGGGGCGGGAACTGAAGCTTTCTTT
TRBV15	NA	few	TRBJ2-1	CATSLAPPGRGVF	TGTGCCACCAGCCTTGCTCCACCGGGGCGAGGGGTCTTC
TRBV7-2	NA	NA	TRBJ2-7	CASSPQAEREQYF	TGTGCCAGCAGCCCCCAGGCCGAGAGGGAGCAGTACTTC
TRBV29-1	NA	NA	TRBJ2-1	CSVNGPGGKISYNEQFF	TGCAGCGTTAATGGTCCCGGTGGGAAAATCTCCTACAATGAGCAGTTCTTC
TRBV11-2	NA	once	TRBJ2-2	CASSLLRTRRVFF	TGTGCCAGCAGCTTACTCCGAACCCGGAGGGTGTTTTTT
TRBV5-1	NA	few	TRBJ2-1	CASSLVPPWSSYNEQFF	TGCGCCAGCAGCTTGGTTCCTCCCTGGAGCTCCTACAATGAGCAGTTCTTC
TRBV28	NA	few	TRBJ2-1	CASTRAGAKVIEQFF	TGTGCCAGCACCCGAGCGGGCGCTAAGGTGATTGAGCAGTTCTTC
TRBV18	TRBD2	NA	TRBJ2-3	CASSLSQLAGGGTDTQYF	TGTGCCAGCTCACTTTCCCAACTAGCGGGAGGTGGCACAGATACGCAGTATTTT
TRBV6-2/TRBV6-3	NA	NA	TRBJ2-1	CASGGAPNNNEQFF	TGTGCCAGTGGGGGGGCCCCCAATAACAATGAGCAGTTCTTC
TRBV29-1	NA	NA	TRBJ1-1	CSVGTSTEAFF	TGCAGCGTTGGGACCAGCACTGAAGCTTTCTTT
TRBV7-8	NA	few	TRBJ2-3	CATSLMGADTDTQYF	TGTGCCACGTCGTTGATGGGCGCCGACACAGATACGCAGTATTTT
TRBV7-3	NA	NA	TRBJ1-2	CASSLSRVDGYTF	TGTGCCAGCAGCTTAAGCAGGGTGGATGGCTACACCTTC
TRBV7-2	NA	many	TRBJ1-4	CASSLPDPKEKLFF	TGTGCCAGCAGCCTCCCCGACCCCAAGGAAAAACTGTTTTTT
TRBV11-3	NA	NA	TRBJ2-6	CASSPGDPSGANVLTF	TGTGCCAGCAGCCCTGGTGATCCCTCTGGGGCCAACGTCCTGACTTTC
TRBV20-1	NA	few	TRBJ1-5	CSARDRVRGYNQPQHF	TGCAGTGCTAGAGACAGGGTGAGGGGGTATAATCAGCCCCAGCATTTT
TRBV11-2	NA	many	TRBJ2-1	CASSLVRGIEQFF	TGTGCCAGCAGCTTAGTCCGGGGGATCGAGCAGTTCTTC
TRBV18	NA	NA	TRBJ1-6	CASSPTGAKSPLHF	TGTGCCAGCTCACCAACGGGGGCGAAGTCACCCCTCCACTTT
TRBV7-9	TRBD2	NA	TRBJ2-7	CASSSLGREFTTYEQYF	TGTGCCAGCAGCTCCCTCGGGCGGGAGTTTACAACCTACGAGCAGTACTTC
TRBV6-2/TRBV6-3	NA	NA	TRBJ2-7	CASTLSPLYEQYF	TGTGCCAGCACCCTCAGTCCCCTCTACGAGCAGTACTTC
TRBV5-1	NA	NA	TRBJ2-2	CASSLSPSRSDTGELFF	TGCGCCAGCAGCTTGTCGCCCTCCCGGTCCGACACCGGGGAGCTGTTTTTT
TRBV6-1	NA	few	TRBJ2-1	CASSETAGSRQFF	TGTGCCAGCAGTGAAACGGCGGGGTCCCGGCAGTTCTTC
TRBV7-2	TRBD1	many	TRBJ2-7	CASSSPWTGSYEQYF	TGTGCCAGCAGCTCCCCTTGGACAGGGTCCTACGAGCAGTACTTC
TRBV5-4	TRBD1	NA	TRBJ1-1	CASSSGQGIEAFF	TGTGCCAGCAGCTCCGGACAGGGGATAGAAGCTTTCTTT
TRBV20-1	TRBD2	NA	TRBJ2-3	CSAGKAGLTDTQYF	TGCAGTGCCGGCAAAGCGGGGCTCACAGATACGCAGTATTTT
TRBV7-2	TRBD1	many	TRBJ2-4	CASSSRLQGQAGYIQYF	TGTGCCAGCAGCTCCCGACTCCAGGGACAGGCCGGCTACATTCAGTACTTC
TRBV12-3/TRBV12-4	NA	few	TRBJ2-3	CASSFRDPDTQYF	TGTGCCAGCAGCTTCCGGGACCCAGATACGCAGTATTTT
TRBV24-1	TRBD2	few	TRBJ2-5	CATGTSGVETQYF	TGTGCCACCGGGACTAGCGGGGTGGAGACCCAGTACTTC
TRBV12-3/TRBV12-4	TRBD2	NA	TRBJ2-7	CASTKRLAGIQYF	TGTGCCAGCACCAAGAGACTAGCGGGCATACAGTACTTC
TRBV6-6	NA	few	TRBJ2-5	CASSYRGTQETQYF	TGTGCCAGCAGTTACAGGGGGACCCAAGAGACCCAGTACTTC
TRBV5-1	NA	NA	TRBJ2-5	CASSLTMNQETQYF	TGCGCCAGCAGCTTGACTATGAATCAAGAGACCCAGTACTTC
TRBV7-2	TRBD2	many	TRBJ2-3	CASSPTSTSVTDTQYF	TGTGCCAGCAGTCCGACTAGCACAAGTGTCACAGATACGCAGTATTTT
TRBV6-2/TRBV6-3	NA	once	TRBJ2-2	CASSSDTYTGELFF	TGTGCCAGCAGCTCCGACACCTACACCGGGGAGCTGTTTTTT
TRBV7-9	NA	few	TRBJ2-1	CASSLARERAEQFF	TGTGCCAGCAGCTTAGCCAGGGAAAGGGCTGAGCAGTTCTTC
TRBV11-3	NA	NA	TRBJ2-3	CASSHRGVSTDTQYF	TGTGCCAGCAGCCATAGAGGGGTCTCCACAGATACGCAGTATTTT
TRBV29-1	NA	NA	TRBJ2-7	CSVAGPDEQYF	TGCAGCGTTGCGGGACCGGACGAGCAGTACTTC